This T cell receptor (beta chain) was recorded in a study of memory CD4+ T cells and cytomegalovirus serostatus. Overall study: Healthy Belgian adult donors included about 10 CMV-positive and about two dozen CMV-negative people.

Single viable CD3+CD4+CD8-CD45RO+ cells were sorted as the memory CD4+ T cells. Positive selection with CD4 microbeads enriched total CD4+ T cells. Trimming removed 6 bases from V and 0 bases from J; junction bases left unmatched: 4. The CDR3 runs 14 residues. Germline V CDR1 and CDR2: KGHSH, LQKENI. In the original processing: After removing out-of-frame reads, around 2.2 million distinct TCRbeta sequences remained. Measured with immunoSEQ multiplex PCR; TCRdb has only the in-frame clones, and not every one. D and trimming come from the DNA, and the V and J calls and clone size come from that table. This table holds about 100,000 clones, around 80% found once.

This TCR came from an adult in good health and CMV-seropositive. The sample was memory CD4+ T cells from blood. V is TRBV18 and J is TRBJ2-7; TRBD1 aligns across 8 bases. The CDR3 is CASSRQGSSYEQYF. For the CDR3, the DNA is TGTGCCAGCTCCCGACAGGGGAGCTCCTACGAGCAGTACTTC.